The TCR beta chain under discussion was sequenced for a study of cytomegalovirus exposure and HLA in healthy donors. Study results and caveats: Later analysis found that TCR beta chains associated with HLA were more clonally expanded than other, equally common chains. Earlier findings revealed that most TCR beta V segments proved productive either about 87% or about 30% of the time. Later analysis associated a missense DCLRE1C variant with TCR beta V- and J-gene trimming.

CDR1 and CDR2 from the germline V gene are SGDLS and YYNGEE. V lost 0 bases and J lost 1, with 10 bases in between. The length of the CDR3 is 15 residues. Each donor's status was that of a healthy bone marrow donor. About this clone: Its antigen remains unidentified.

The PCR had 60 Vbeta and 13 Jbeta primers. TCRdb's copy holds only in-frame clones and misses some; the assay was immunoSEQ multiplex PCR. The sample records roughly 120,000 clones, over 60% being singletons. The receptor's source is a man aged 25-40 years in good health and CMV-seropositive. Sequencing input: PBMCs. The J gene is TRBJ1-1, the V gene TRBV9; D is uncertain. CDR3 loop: CASSVDAVRNTEAFF. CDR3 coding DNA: TGTGCCAGCAGCGTAGATGCAGTACGGAACACTGAAGCTTTCTTT. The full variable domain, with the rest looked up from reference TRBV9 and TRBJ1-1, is DSGVTQTPKHLITATGQRVTLRCSPRSGDLSVYWYQQSLDQGLQFLIQYYNGEERAKGNILERFSAQQFPDLHSELNLSSLELGDSALYFCASSVDAVRNTEAFFGQGTRLTVV.